This T cell receptor beta chain was documented in a study of cytomegalovirus exposure and HLA in healthy donors. Notes on the study in general: Subsequent analysis found a tendency for first-cohort TCR clusters to co-occur within the roughly 130 validation repertoires. The study listed 164 cytomegalovirus-associated TCR beta chains. The study found most TCR sequences rare, yet found some public TCRs in many donors.

This CDR3 is 14 amino acids long. V was shortened by 4 bases and J by 4 bases, with 14 bases between the two germline ends. CDR1 is SGHRS, CDR2 YFSETQ, per germline. Clones were read by immunoSEQ multiplex PCR, and TCRdb kept only the in-frame ones, dropping some. The data hold some 240,000 clones, with 86% observed a single time. This clone is labeled as medium-sized. The antigen remains undetermined. Material: PBMCs. This clonotype was sampled from a woman younger than 45 in good health and CMV-seropositive. The J gene is TRBJ1-1, the V gene TRBV5-1; D perhaps matches TRBD1 (6 bases). CDR3 coding DNA: TGCGCCAGCAGCGCACAGGGTCTCGGCACTGAAGCTTTCTTT. This codes for CASSAQGLGTEAFF. Full variable domain (rest looked up from reference TRBV5-1 and TRBJ1-1): KAGVTQTPRYLIKTRGQQVTLSCSPISGHRSVSWYQQTPGQGLQFLFEYFSETQRNKGNFPGRFSGRQFSNSRSEMNVSTLELGDSALYLCASSAQGLGTEAFFGQGTRLTVV.